This TCR beta chain was sequenced in a study of OX40 agonist ivuxolimab in advanced cancers. On the study more broadly: Each patient was given ivuxolimab into a vein every 2 weeks, at 0.01 to 10 mg/kg. A diagnosis of hepatocellular carcinoma, melanoma, renal cell or head and neck cancer was present in dose-escalation patients. Whole-study results and caveats: Antigen specificity of clonally expanded peripheral T cells was not established.

The protocol was immunoSEQ multiplex PCR, while the TCRdb copy is restricted to in-frame clones and leaves out a portion. The repertoire has about 100,000 clones, 84% of them found once; the top ten carry around 5.9%. V lost 4 bases, J lost 4 bases, and 5 bases stayed unmatched. The CDR3 is made up of 15 amino acids. Germline CDR1 and CDR2: MNHNS and SASEGT. For this clone: The antigen is not known.

The input for sequencing was CD4+ or CD8+ T cells sorted from blood, taken in a trial of the OX40 agonist ivuxolimab. This sequence joins TRBV6-1 and TRBJ2-1; 9 bases agree with TRBD2. This clonotype was sampled from an adult with an advanced solid tumor such as melanoma, head and neck, liver or kidney cancer. This chain's CDR3 is CASSASGRLYNEQFF. The CDR3 DNA reads as TGTGCCAGCAGTGCAAGCGGGAGGTTGTACAATGAGCAGTTCTTC.